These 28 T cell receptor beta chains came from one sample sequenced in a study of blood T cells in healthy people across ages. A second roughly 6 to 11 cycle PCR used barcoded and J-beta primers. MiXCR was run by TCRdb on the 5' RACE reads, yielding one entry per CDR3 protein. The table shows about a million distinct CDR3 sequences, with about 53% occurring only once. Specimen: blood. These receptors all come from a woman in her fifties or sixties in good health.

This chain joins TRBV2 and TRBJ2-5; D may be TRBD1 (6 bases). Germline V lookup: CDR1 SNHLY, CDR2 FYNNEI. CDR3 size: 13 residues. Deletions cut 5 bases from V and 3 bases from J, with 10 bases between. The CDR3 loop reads CASSLDSEETQYF. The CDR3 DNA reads TGTGCCAGCAGTTTGGACAGCGAAGAGACCCAGTACTTC.

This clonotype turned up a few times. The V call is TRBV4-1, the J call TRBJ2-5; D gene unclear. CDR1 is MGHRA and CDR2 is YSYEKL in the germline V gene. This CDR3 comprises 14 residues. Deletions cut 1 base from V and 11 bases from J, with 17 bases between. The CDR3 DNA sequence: TGCGCCAGCAGCCAAGCTGACATTTACAATGAGCAGTACTTC. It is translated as CASSQADIYNEQYF.

The CDR3 coding sequence is TGTGCCACCAGTGATCTGCATGGGTCCAGGGAGCAGTACTTC. Protein: CATSDLHGSREQYF. J is TRBJ2-5 and V is TRBV24-1; perhaps D is TRBD1 or TRBD2 (5 bases each). The germline V and J ends were trimmed by 3 bases and 11 bases, with 18 bases remaining between them. The CDR3 runs 14 residues. In germline, CDR1 is KGHDR, CDR2 SFDVKD.

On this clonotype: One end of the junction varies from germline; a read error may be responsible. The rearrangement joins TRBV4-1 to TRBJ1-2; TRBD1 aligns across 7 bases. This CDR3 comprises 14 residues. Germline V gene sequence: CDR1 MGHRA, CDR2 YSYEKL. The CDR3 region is CASNQVGQRWGYTF. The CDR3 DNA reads TGCGCTAGCAACCAAGTGGGACAGAGGTGGGGCTACACCTTC.

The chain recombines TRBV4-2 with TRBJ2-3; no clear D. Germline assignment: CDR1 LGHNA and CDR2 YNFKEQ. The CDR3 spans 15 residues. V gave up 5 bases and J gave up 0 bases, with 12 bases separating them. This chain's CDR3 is CASSSQPVSTDTQYF. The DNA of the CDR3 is TGTGCCAGCAGCTCACAGCCGGTGAGCACAGATACGCAGTATTTT.

This CDR3 reads CASSRTDRFTDTQYF. The DNA of the CDR3 is TGTGCCAGCAGCCGCACTGATAGGTTCACAGATACGCAGTATTTT. The genes are TRBV28 and TRBJ2-3; the D is unclear. Trimming shortened V by 6 bases and J by 2 bases, and 15 bases separated the two germline ends. CDR1 and CDR2 (germline): MDHEN, SYDVKM. CDR3 length: 15 amino acids.

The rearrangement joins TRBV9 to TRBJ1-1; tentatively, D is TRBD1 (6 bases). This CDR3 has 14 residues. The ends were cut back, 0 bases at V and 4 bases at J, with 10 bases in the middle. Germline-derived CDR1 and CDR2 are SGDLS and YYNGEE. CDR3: CASSVAGGGTEAFF. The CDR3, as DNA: TGTGCCAGCAGCGTAGCGGGAGGGGGCACTGAAGCTTTCTTT.

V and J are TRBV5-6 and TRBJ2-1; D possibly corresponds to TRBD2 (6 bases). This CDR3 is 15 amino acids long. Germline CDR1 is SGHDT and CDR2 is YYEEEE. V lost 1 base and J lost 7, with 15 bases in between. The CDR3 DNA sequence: TGTGCCAGCAGCTTGTCGTACGGGAGAAGGAATGAGCAGTTCTTC. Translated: CASSLSYGRRNEQFF.

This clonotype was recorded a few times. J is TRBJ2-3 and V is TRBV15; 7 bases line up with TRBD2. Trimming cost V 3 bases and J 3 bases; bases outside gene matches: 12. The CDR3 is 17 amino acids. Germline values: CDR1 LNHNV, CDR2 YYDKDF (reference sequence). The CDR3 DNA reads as TGTGCCACCAGCAGTGGGTTCATCGGGAGGAGGACAGATACGCAGTATTTT. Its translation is CATSSGFIGRRTDTQYF.

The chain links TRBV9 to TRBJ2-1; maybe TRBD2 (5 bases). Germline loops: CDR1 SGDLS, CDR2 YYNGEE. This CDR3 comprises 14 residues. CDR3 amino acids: CACSVDDLRDEQFF. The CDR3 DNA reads TGTGCTTGCAGCGTAGATGACTTGCGGGATGAGCAGTTCTTC.

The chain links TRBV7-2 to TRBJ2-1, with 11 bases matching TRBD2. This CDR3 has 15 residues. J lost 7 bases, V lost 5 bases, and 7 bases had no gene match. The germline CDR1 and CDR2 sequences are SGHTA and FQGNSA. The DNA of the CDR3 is TGTGCCAGCAGCCTACTAGCGGGAGCGTCGAATGAGCAGTTCTTC. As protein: CASSLLAGASNEQFF.

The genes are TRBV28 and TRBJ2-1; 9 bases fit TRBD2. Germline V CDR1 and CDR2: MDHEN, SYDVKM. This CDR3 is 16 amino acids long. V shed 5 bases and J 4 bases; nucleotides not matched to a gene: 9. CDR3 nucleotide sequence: TGTGCCAGCAGTCCCCTGGGCGGGAGGGAATACAATGAGCAGTTCTTC. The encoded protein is CASSPLGGREYNEQFF.

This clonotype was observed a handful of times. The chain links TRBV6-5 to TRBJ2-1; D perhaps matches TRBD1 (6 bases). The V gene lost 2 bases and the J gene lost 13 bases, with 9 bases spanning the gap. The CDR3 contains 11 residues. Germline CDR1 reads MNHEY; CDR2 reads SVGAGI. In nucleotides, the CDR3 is TGTGCCAGCAGTTACATGGGACACCAGTTCTTC. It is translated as CASSYMGHQFF.

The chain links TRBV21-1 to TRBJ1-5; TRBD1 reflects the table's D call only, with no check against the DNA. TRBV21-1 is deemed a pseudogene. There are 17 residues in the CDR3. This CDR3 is CARVRDRGPLGNRPQHF. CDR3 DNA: TGTGCCAGGGTCCGGGACAGGGGACCGTTAGGCAATCGGCCCCAGCATTTT.

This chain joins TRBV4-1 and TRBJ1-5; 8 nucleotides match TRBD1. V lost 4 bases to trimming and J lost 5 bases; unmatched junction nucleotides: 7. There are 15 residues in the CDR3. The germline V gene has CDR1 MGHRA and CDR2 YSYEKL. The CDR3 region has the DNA TGCGCCAGCAGCCCGGACAGGGTGGGCGATCAGCCCCAGCATTTT. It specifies CASSPDRVGDQPQHF.

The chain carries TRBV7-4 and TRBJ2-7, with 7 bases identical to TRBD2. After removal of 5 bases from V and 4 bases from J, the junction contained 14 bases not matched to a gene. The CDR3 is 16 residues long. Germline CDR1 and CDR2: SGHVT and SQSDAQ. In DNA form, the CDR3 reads TGTGCCAGCAGCCCCCGAGGGACTACGGACACATACGAGCAGTACTTC. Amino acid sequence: CASSPRGTTDTYEQYF.

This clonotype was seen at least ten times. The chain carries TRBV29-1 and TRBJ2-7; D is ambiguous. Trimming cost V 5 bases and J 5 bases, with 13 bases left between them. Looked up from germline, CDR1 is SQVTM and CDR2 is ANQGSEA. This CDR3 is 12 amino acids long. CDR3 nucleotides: TGCAGCGTTCTTTTGTTTGGGGACGAGCAGTACTTC. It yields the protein CSVLLFGDEQYF.

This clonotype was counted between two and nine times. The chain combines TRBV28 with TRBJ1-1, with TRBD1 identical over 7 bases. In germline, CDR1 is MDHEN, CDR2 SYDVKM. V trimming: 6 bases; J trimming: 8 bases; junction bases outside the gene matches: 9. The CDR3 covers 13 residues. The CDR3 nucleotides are TGTGCCAGCAGACGACAGGGTGGTATAGAAGCTTTCTTT. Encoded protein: CASRRQGGIEAFF.

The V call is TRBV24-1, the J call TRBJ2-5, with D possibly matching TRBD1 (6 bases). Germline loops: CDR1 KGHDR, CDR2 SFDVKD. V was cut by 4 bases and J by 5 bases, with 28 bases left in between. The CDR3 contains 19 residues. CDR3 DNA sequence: TGTGCCACCAGTGACGGTACTATGCGCAGGGGAACTCGTTGGGAGACCCAGTACTTC. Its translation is CATSDGTMRRGTRWETQYF.

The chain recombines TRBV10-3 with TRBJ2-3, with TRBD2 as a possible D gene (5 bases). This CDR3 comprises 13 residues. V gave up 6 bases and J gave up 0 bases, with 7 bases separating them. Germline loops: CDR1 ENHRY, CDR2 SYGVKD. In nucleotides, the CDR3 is TGTGCCATCAGCGGGATTAGCACAGATACGCAGTATTTT. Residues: CAISGISTDTQYF.

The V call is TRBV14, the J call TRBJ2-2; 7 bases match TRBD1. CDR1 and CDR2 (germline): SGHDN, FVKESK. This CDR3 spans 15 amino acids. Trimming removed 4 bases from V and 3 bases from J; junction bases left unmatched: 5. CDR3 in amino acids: CASSPTGQYTGELFF. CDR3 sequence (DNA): TGTGCCAGCAGCCCAACGGGACAGTACACCGGGGAGCTGTTTTTT.

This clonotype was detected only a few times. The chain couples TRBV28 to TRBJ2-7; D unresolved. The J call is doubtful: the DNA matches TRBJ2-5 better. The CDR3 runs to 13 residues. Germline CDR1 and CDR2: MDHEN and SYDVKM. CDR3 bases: TGTGCCAGCAGGCCCGAGGCTTACGAGACCCAGTACTTC. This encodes CASRPEAYETQYF.

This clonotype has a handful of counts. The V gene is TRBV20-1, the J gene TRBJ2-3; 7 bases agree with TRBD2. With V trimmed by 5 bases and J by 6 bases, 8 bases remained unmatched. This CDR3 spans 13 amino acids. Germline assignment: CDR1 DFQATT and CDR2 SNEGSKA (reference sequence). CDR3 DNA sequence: TGCAGTGCTTCTAAGCGGGAAATGGATACGCAGTATTTT. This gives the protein CSASKREMDTQYF.

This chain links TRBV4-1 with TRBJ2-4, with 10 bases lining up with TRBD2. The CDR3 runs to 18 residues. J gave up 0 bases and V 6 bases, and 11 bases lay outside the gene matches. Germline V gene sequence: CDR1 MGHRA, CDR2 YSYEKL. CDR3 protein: CASSNVPTSGLAKNIQYF. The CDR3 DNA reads TGCGCCAGCAGTAACGTCCCGACTAGCGGGCTAGCCAAAAACATTCAGTACTTC.

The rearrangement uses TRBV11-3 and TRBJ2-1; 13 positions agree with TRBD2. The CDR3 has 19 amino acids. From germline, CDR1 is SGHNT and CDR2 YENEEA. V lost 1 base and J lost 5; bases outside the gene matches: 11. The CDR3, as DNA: TGTGCCAGCAGCTTAGGGGCTCGTCCCGGGACTAGCGGGAACAATGAGCAGTTCTTC. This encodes CASSLGARPGTSGNNEQFF.

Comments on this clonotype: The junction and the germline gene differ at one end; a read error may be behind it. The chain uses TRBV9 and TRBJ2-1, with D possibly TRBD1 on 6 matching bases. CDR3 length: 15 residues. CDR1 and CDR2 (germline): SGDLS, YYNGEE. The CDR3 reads CASNVDPRGSGEQFF. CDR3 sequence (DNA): TGTGCCAGCAACGTAGACCCGAGGGGGTCGGGTGAGCAGTTCTTC.

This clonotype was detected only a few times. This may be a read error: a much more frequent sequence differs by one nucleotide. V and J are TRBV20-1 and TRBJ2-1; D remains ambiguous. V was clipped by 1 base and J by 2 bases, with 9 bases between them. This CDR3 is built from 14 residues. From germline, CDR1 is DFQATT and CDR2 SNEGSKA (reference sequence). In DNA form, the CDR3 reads TGCAGTGCTAGAGGACGAGCGACCTACAATGAGCAGTTCTTC. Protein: CSARGRATYNEQFF.

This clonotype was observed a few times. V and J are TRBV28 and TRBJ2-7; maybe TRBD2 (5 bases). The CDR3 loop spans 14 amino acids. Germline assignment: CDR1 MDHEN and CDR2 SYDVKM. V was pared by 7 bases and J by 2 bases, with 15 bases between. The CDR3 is CASTLRGPTYEQYF. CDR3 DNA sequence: TGTGCCAGCACCTTGCGCGGGCCGACCTACGAGCAGTACTTC.